The clone carrying this T cell receptor (beta chain) was recorded many times. The antigen remains unidentified. Each CDR3 protein gets one entry after TCRdb re-called the 5' RACE reads with MiXCR. The top ten clones hold over 2% of a sample with hundreds of thousands of distinct CDR3 sequences, 8% to 9% of them seen once. The data belong to a study of identical twins. The germline V and J ends were trimmed by 3 bases and 3 bases, with 17 bases remaining between them. CDR3 length: 15 residues. Germline V gives CDR1 DFQATT, CDR2 SNEGSKA (reference sequence). Overall study findings and caveats: In cord blood, abundant beta clonotypes had fewer insertions; memory showed no trend. The study drew conclusions from cross-sectional statistical analysis, not from following the same donors. The study found that models underestimated out-of-frame TCR alpha sharing in monozygotic twins.

The same specimen was also included in a second study, on yellow fever vaccine responses in identical twins.

The chain combines TRBV20-1 with TRBJ1-1, with D uncertain. This sequence originates from a woman in her late teens or twenties in good health. The sample was memory (CD45RO+) T cells sorted from blood. The CDR3 region has the DNA TGCAGTGCTAGGTCAGGTTGGGGTAGCGACACTGAAGCTTTCTTT. The encoded protein is CSARSGWGSDTEAFF.